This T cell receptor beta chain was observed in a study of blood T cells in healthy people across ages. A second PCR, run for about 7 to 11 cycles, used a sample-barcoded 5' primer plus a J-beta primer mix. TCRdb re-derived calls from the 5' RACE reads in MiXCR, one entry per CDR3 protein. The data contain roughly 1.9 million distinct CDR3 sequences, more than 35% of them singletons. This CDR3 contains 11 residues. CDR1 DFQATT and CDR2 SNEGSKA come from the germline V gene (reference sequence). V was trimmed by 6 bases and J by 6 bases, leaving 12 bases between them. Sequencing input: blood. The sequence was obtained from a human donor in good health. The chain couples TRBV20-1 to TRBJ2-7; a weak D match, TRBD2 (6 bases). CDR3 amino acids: CSAATSSEQYF. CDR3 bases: TGCAGTGCCGCGACTAGTTCCGAGCAGTACTTC.